The clone carrying this T cell receptor beta chain was seen repeatedly, ten times or more. The data are from a study of read filtering for tumor transcriptome and immune sequencing. This CDR3 has 12 residues. The germline V gene has CDR1 SQVTM and CDR2 ANQGSEA. Trimming took off 4 bases at V and 1 base at J, with 4 bases between the two ends. The library was built from around 400 ng RNA with molecular barcoded adaptors for alpha/delta and beta/gamma chains. One entry per CDR3 protein results from TCRdb running MiXCR on the reads. The sample contains more than 100,000 distinct CDR3 sequences, 13% of which appear only once.

This chain connects TRBV29-1 to TRBJ2-2; the D is unclear. The receptor comes from a donor aged 40 or over with multiple myeloma. The sample comprised a population of CD138-negative cells sorted from bone marrow. The CDR3 DNA is TGCAGCGTTGGTGTGAACACCGGGGAGCTGTTTTTT. Protein sequence: CSVGVNTGELFF.